What follows is one T cell receptor beta chain and its context. Its antigen is currently unknown. The sample belongs to a study of cytomegalovirus exposure and HLA in healthy donors. General observations from the study: In a later analysis, most CMV-associated TCR beta chains appeared HLA-restricted.

The CDR3 is made up of 14 amino acids. CDR1 and CDR2 from the germline V gene are SNHLY and FYNNEI. After removal of 4 bases from V and 4 bases from J, the junction contained 5 bases not matched to a gene. PCR primers comprised 60 Vbeta and 13 Jbeta primers. TCRdb keeps only in-frame clones here, not all; method: immunoSEQ multiplex PCR. In all, the sample yields about 120,000 clones. The TCR sequence derives from a man between 18 and 35 years old in good health and CMV-seronegative. The material sequenced was PBMCs. The chain employs TRBV2 and TRBJ1-1; 8 bases are shared with TRBD1. The CDR3 region is CASSASGTGTEAFF. The CDR3 nucleotides are TGTGCCAGCAGTGCTTCCGGGACAGGCACTGAAGCTTTCTTT.